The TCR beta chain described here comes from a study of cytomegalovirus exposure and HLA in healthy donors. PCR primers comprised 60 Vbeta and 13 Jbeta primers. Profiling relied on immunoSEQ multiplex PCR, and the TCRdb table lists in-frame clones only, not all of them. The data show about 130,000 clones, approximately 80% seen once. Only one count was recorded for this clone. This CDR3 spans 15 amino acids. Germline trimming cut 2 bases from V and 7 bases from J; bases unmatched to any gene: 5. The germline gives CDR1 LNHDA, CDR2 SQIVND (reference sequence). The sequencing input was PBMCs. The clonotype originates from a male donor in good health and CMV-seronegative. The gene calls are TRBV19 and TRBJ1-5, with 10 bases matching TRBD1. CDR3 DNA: TGTGCCAGTAGTATATATGGACAGGGGGGACAGCCCCAGCATTTT. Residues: CASSIYGQGGQPQHF.